Listed here are 11 T cell receptor beta chains from one sample, sequenced in a study of cytomegalovirus exposure and HLA in healthy donors. Both 60 Vbeta primers and 13 Jbeta primers went into the PCR. Sequencing was performed with immunoSEQ multiplex PCR; in TCRdb, only in-frame clones are kept and a portion is missing. The repertoire table contains just over 150,000 clones. Sequencing input: PBMCs. Receptors originate from a man aged 25 to 45 in good health and CMV-seronegative.

The rearrangement links TRBV30 to TRBJ1-5, with D tentatively TRBD1 (6 bases). This CDR3 spans 16 amino acids. Germline V gene sequence: CDR1 GTSNPN, CDR2 SVGIG (reference sequence). Trimming took 3 bases from V and 5 from J, leaving 20 bases between them. The CDR3 DNA follows: TGTGCCTGGAGCGTCAGGGGCTCTATACGGGATCAGCCCCAGCATTTT. Translated: CAWSVRGSIRDQPQHF.

The rearrangement links TRBV5-4 to TRBJ2-3; 9 bases fit TRBD2. CDR3 size: 15 residues. The trim removed 3 bases at V and 1 base at J, leaving 3 bases unmatched. CDR1 and CDR2 (germline): SGHNT, YYREEE (reference sequence). The CDR3 DNA follows: TGTGCCAGCAGCTCAAGGACTAGCGGCACAGATACGCAGTATTTT. Amino acids: CASSSRTSGTDTQYF. Full variable domain (remainder filled in from reference TRBV5-4 and TRBJ2-3): ETGVTQSPTHLIKTRGQQVTLRCSSQSGHNTVSWYQQALGQGPQFIFQYYREEENGRGNFPPRFSGLQFPNYSSELNVNALELDDSALYLCASSSRTSGTDTQYFGPGTRLTVL.

CDR3: CASSLVSGLKAGGSQPQHF. In nucleotides, the CDR3 is TGTGCCAGCAGCTTAGTTTCCGGACTGAAGGCAGGGGGCTCTCAGCCCCAGCATTTT. The chain couples TRBV7-2 to TRBJ1-5; the match to TRBD1 covers 8 bases. CDR1 is SGHTA, CDR2 FQGNSA, per germline. The V gene end was trimmed by 1 base and the J gene end by 6 bases; junction bases not matched to a gene: 17. This CDR3 region has 19 residues.

This CDR3 reads CASSLRQVNVQYF. The CDR3 bases are TGTGCCAGCAGTTTACGGCAGGTTAACGTGCAGTACTTC. The rearrangement links TRBV27 to TRBJ2-7, with D unclear. CDR3 length: 13 residues. Germline values: CDR1 MNHEY, CDR2 SMNVEV (reference sequence). The V end lost 2 bases, the J end lost 9 bases, and 14 bases lay between the germline ends.

The chain employs TRBV25-1 and TRBJ2-1; TRBD2 matches 10 bases. The CDR3 covers 16 residues. The J segment lost 5 bases and the V segment lost 0 bases, leaving 4 bases of the junction unmatched. The germline V gene has CDR1 MGHDK and CDR2 SYGVNS. The CDR3 sequence: CASSEYGTSVHNEQFF. Written as DNA, the CDR3 is TGTGCCAGCAGTGAATACGGGACTAGCGTACACAATGAGCAGTTCTTC.

This chain links TRBV28 with TRBJ2-7; 8 bases agree with TRBD1. Germline V gene sequence: CDR1 MDHEN, CDR2 SYDVKM. With V trimmed by 6 bases and J by 2 bases, 6 bases remained unmatched. This CDR3 has 14 residues. The DNA of the CDR3 is TGTGCCAGCAGAGAGGGACAGGTAGCCTACGAGCAGTACTTC. Amino acids: CASREGQVAYEQYF.

This rearrangement joins TRBV7-7 to TRBJ1-5; D not resolved. V was pared by 0 bases and J by 7 bases, with 7 bases between. The CDR3 totals 13 residues. Germline CDR1 SSHAT, CDR2 FNYEAQ (reference sequence). As DNA, the CDR3 is TGTGCCAGCAGCTTAGCCCTTAGACAGCCCCAGCATTTT. It specifies CASSLALRQPQHF.

The DNA of the CDR3 is TGTGCCAGTAATGACAGGGTCGACACTGAAGCTTTCTTT. It yields the protein CASNDRVDTEAFF. This sequence joins TRBV6-5 and TRBJ1-1; TRBD1 aligns across 7 bases. The trim removed 9 bases at V and 3 bases at J, leaving 7 bases unmatched. The V gene's germline CDR1 is MNHEY and CDR2 SVGAGI. There are 13 residues in the CDR3.

The CDR3 region is CASSLTGGSNQPQHF. The CDR3 DNA is TGTGCCAGCAGCTTGACAGGGGGCAGCAATCAGCCCCAGCATTTT. The chain couples TRBV5-5 to TRBJ1-5; 9 nucleotides line up with TRBD1. V lost 1 base and J lost 1; bases outside the gene matches: 0. The CDR3 runs 15 residues. Germline V gene sequence: CDR1 SGHKS, CDR2 YYEKEE (reference sequence).

V gene TRBV5-4 combines with J gene TRBJ2-5; 10 bases match TRBD1. Germline CDR1 and CDR2: SGHNT and YYREEE (reference sequence). This CDR3 spans 18 amino acids. J lost 2 bases, V lost 4 bases, and 14 bases had no gene match. The CDR3 bases are TGTGCCAGCAGCCGAGACAGGGGGCAACCCTTACGGCAAGAGACCCAGTACTTC. Residues: CASSRDRGQPLRQETQYF. The full variable domain, in which reference TRBV5-4 and TRBJ2-5 provide the parts outside the CDR3, is ETGVTQSPTHLIKTRGQQVTLRCSSQSGHNTVSWYQQALGQGPQFIFQYYREEENGRGNFPPRFSGLQFPNYSSELNVNALELDDSALYLCASSRDRGQPLRQETQYFGPGTRLLVL.

The CDR3 DNA reads as TGTGCCAGCAGTTACTCATCGCGGGGGCCATTGATGCCCCAGCATTTT. Translation gives CASSYSSRGPLMPQHF. The chain links TRBV6-5 to TRBJ1-5, with D possibly TRBD1 on 6 matching bases. CDR3 length: 16 residues. Germline assignment: CDR1 MNHEY and CDR2 SVGAGI. The V gene lost 0 bases and the J gene lost 9 bases, with 18 bases spanning the gap.